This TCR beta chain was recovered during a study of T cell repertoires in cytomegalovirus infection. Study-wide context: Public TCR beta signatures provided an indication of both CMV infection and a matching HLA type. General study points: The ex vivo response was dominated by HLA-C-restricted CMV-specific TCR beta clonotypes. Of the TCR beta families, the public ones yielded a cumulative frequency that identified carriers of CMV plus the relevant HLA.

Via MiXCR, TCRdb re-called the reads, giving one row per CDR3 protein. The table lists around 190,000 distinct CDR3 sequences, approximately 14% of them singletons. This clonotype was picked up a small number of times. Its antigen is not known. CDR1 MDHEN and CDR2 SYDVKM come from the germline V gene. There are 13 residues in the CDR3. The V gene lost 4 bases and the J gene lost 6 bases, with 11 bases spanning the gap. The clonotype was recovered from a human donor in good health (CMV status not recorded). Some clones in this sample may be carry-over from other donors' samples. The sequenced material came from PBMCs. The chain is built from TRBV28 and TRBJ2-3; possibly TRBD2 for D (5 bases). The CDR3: CASSYISGDTQYF. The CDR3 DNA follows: TGTGCCAGCAGTTACATAAGCGGTGATACGCAGTATTTT.